The entry below describes one TCR beta chain. This receptor's antigen is unknown. Base quality data are lacking; no much larger clone is found one base away. At one collaborating source in Seattle, patients were enrolled during active infection and were followed longitudinally through the course of disease. Collaborating institutions collected whole blood in K2EDTA tubes following their own protocols. For TCRbeta analysis, collaborators shipped samples as frozen whole blood, isolated PBMCs, or DNA extracted from either of those sample types. At the junction V is shortened by 1 base and J by 6 bases, with 10 bases in between. From its cysteine to its phenylalanine, the CDR3 spans 13 amino acids. Only the CDR3 region is kept as DNA, spanning 39 bases read in frame from base 1. Looking up the germline V gene (reference sequence) yields CDR1 SGHNT and CDR2 YYREEE. The sample belongs to a study of blood T cell repertoires in COVID-19 (TCRdb year 2020). Regarding the complete study: The collaborator samples originated in the United States, Italy and Spain and spanned the acute and convalescent phases of COVID-19. The prospective study material was composed of cDNA or gDNA derived from T cells, B-cell-depleted T cells, or PBMCs. The dataset comprised deeply sampled blood TCRbeta repertoires from subjects exposed to, actively infected with, or recovered from COVID-19. The repertoires were made available in a free public database intended to serve as a resource for research on the immune response to SARS-CoV-2. The samples were drawn from two sources: the first 160 participants of the ongoing ImmuneRACE study, and 1,254 subjects contributed by 6 global collaborators. The sample metadata nearly always contained a de-identified subject ID, COVID-19 status, age in years and sex. Where available, HLA class I and class II types were taken from metadata supplied by the sample provider and were not determined by assay-based typing.

The immunoSEQ Assay, a bias-controlled multiplex PCR, was used to amplify TCRbeta CDR3 regions from genomic DNA. In the source study's methods: Nucleated cell counts per sample were estimated from amplification of reference gene primers within the assay. Sequence reads were collapsed and filtered to measure the absolute abundance of every unique TCRbeta CDR3 rearrangement. For each sample, productive Simpson clonality was calculated as the square root of Simpson's diversity index over productive rearrangements. TCRdb mirrors the immuneACCESS table, restricted to in-frame sequences. Some clones are absent from its copies; in checked studies, under half trace to an unresolved V gene, and the reason for the others is unknown. Clonal size and the V and J genes are those of that table, whereas D and trimming came from the DNA. Within this sample are 130,000 to 150,000 clones, with approximately 83% of them counted one time only. The ten biggest clones cover 6.5% to 9.5% of the sample.

Points the paper makes about the study in general: The amount of clinical and demographic metadata varied by source and participant and was provided uncurated.

The TCR comes from a woman in her sixties with COVID-19, enrolled during active disease. The chain is encoded by TRBV5-4 joined to TRBJ1-1; the D region possibly corresponds to TRBD1 (5 bases align). The sequenced sample consisted of peripheral blood. The sequenced DNA is TGTGCCAGCAGCTTGACCCCGGGGGCTGAAGCTTTCTTT. Its translation is CASSLTPGAEAFF.